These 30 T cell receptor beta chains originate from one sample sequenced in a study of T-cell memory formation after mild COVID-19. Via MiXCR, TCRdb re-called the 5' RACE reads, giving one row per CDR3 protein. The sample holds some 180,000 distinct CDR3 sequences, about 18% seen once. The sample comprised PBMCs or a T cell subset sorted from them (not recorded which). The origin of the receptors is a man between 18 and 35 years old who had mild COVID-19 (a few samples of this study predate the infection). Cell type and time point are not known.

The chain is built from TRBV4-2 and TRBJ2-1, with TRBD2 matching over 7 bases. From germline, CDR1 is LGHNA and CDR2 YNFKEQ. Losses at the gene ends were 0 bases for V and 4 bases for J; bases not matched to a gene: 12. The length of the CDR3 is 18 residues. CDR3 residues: CASSQDATKAGNYNEQFF. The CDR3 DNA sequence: TGTGCCAGCAGCCAAGACGCCACAAAAGCGGGGAATTACAATGAGCAGTTCTTC.

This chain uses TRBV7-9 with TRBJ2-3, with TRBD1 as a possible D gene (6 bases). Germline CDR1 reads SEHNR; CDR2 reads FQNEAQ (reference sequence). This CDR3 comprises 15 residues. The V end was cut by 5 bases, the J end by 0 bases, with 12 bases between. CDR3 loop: CASSPTGSSTDTQYF. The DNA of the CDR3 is TGTGCCAGCAGCCCTACAGGGTCGAGCACAGATACGCAGTATTTT.

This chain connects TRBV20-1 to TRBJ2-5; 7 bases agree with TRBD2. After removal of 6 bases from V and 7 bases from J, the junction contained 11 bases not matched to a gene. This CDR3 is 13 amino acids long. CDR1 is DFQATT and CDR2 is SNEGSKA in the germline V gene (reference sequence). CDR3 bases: TGCAGTGCCGGAACCCATGGGGAGGGGACCCAGTACTTC. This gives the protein CSAGTHGEGTQYF.

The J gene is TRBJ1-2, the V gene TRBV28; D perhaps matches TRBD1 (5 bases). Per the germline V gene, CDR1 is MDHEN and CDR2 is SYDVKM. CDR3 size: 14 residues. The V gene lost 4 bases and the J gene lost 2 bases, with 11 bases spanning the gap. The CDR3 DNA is TGTGCCAGCAGTTCCCCCCCAGGGAACTATGGCTACACCTTC. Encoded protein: CASSSPPGNYGYTF.

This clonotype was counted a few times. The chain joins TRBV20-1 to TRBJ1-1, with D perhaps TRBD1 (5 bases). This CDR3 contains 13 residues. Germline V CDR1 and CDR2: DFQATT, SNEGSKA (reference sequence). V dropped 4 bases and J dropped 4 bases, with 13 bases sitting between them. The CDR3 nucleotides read TGCAGTGCTACCCCCGGCAGGGTCACTGAAGCTTTCTTT. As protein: CSATPGRVTEAFF.

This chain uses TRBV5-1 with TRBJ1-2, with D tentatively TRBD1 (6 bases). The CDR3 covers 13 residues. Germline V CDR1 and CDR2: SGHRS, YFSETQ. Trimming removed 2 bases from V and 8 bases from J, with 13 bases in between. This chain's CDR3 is CASSFFSGAGYTF. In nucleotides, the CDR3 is TGCGCCAGCAGCTTTTTTTCAGGGGCCGGCTACACCTTC. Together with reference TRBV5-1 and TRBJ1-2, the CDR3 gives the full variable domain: KAGVTQTPRYLIKTRGQQVTLSCSPISGHRSVSWYQQTPGQGLQFLFEYFSETQRNKGNFPGRFSGRQFSNSRSEMNVSTLELGDSALYLCASSFFSGAGYTFGSGTRLTVV.

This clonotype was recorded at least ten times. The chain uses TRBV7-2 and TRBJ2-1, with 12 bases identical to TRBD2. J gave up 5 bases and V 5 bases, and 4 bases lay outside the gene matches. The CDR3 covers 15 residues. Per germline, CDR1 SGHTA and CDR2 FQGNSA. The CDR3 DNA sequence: TGTGCCAGCAGCAATCTAGCGGGGGGGCACAATGAGCAGTTCTTC. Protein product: CASSNLAGGHNEQFF.

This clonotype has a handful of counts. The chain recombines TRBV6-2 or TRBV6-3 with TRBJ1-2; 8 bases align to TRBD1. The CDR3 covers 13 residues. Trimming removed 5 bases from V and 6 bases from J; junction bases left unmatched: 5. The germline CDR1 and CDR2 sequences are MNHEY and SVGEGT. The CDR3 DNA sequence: TGTGCCAGCAGTCCGAGGGACAGGAATGGCTACACCTTC. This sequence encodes CASSPRDRNGYTF.

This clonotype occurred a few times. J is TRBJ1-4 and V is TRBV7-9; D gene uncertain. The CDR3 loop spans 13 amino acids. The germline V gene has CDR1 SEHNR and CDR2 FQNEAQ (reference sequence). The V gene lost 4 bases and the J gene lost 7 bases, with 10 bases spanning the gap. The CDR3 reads CASSSGRGEKLFF. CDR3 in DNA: TGTGCCAGCAGCTCCGGACGAGGTGAAAAACTGTTTTTT.

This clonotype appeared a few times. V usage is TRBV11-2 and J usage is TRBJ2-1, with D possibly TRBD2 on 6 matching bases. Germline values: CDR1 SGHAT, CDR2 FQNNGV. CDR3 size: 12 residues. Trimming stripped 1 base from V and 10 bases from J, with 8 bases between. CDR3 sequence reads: CASSLVGGEQFF. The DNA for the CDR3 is TGTGCCAGCAGCTTAGTTGGGGGGGAGCAGTTCTTC.

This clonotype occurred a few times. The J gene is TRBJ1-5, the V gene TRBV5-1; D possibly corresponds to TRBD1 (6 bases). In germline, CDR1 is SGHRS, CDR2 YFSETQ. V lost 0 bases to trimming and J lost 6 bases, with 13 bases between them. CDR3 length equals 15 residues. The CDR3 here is CASSLASGASQPQHF. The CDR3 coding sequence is TGCGCCAGCAGCTTGGCATCAGGGGCCAGTCAGCCCCAGCATTTT.

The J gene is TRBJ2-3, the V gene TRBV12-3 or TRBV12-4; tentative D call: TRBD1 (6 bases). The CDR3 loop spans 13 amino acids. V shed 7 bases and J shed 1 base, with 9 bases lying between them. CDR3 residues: CASIRQGTDTQYF. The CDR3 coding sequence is TGTGCCAGCATCAGACAGGGCACAGATACGCAGTATTTT.

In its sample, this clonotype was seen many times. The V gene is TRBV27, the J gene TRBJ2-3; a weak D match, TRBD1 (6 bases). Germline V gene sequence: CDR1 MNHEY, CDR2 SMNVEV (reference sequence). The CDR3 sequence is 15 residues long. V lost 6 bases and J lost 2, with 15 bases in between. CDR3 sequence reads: CASRLNRVDTDTQYF. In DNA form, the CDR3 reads TGTGCCAGCAGGTTAAACAGGGTGGACACAGATACGCAGTATTTT.

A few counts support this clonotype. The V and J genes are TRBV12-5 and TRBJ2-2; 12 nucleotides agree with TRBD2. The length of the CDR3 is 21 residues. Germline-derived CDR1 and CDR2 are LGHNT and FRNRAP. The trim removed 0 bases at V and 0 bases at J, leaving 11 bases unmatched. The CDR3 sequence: CASGLVRGLTSGGANTGELFF. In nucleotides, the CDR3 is TGTGCTAGTGGTTTGGTGCGCGGACTGACTAGCGGGGGAGCGAACACCGGGGAGCTGTTTTTT. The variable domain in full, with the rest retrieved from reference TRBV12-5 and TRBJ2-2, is DARVTQTPRHKVTEMGQEVTMRCQPILGHNTVFWYRQTMMQGLELLAYFRNRAPLDDSGMPKDRFSAEMPDATLATLKIQPSEPRDSAVYFCASGLVRGLTSGGANTGELFFGEGSRLTVL.

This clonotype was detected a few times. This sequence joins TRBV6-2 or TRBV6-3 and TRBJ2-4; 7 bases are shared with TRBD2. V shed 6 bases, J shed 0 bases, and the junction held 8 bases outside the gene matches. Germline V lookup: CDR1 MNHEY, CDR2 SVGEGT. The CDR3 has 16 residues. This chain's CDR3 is CASSYGGSGAKNIQYF. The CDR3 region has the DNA TGTGCCAGCAGCTACGGGGGGAGTGGAGCCAAAAACATTCAGTACTTC.

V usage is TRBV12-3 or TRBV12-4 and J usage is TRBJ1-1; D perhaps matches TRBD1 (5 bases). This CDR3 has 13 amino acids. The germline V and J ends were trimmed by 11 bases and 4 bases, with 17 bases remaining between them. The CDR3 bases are TGTGCCGACCAAGAAACGGGGGGCACTGAAGCTTTCTTT. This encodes CADQETGGTEAFF.

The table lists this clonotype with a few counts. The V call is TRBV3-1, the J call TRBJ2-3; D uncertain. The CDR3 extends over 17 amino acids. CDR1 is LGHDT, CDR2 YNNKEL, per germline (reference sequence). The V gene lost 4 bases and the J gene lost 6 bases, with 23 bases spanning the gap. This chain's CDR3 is CASSPHSPDDLGDTQYF. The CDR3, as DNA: TGTGCCAGCAGCCCCCACTCCCCTGACGATTTAGGGGATACGCAGTATTTT.

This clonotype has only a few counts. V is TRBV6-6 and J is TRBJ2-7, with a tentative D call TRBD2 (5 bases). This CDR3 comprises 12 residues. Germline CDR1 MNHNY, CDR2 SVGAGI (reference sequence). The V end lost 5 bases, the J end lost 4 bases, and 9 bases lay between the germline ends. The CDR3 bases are TGTGCCAGCAGTCGGGGTTATTACGAGCAGTACGTC. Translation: CASSRGYYEQYV.

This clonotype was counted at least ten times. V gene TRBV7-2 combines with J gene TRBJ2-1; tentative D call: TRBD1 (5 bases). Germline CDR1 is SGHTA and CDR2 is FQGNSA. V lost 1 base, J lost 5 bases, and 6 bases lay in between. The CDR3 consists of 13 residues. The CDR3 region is CASSLGRDNEQFF. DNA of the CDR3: TGTGCCAGCAGCTTAGGCAGGGACAATGAGCAGTTCTTC.

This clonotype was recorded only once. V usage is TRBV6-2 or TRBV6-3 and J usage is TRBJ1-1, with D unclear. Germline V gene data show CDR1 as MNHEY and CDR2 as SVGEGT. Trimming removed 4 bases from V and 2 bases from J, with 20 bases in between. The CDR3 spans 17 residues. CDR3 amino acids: CASSSEGVFPFNTEAFF. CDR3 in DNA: TGTGCCAGCAGTTCTGAGGGAGTCTTCCCTTTTAACACTGAAGCTTTCTTT.

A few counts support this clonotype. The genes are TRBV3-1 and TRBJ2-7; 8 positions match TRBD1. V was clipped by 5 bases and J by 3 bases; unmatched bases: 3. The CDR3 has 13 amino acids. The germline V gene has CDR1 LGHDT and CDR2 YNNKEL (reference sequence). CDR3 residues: CASSRTGNYEQYF. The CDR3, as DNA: TGTGCCAGCAGCAGGACAGGGAACTACGAGCAGTACTTC.

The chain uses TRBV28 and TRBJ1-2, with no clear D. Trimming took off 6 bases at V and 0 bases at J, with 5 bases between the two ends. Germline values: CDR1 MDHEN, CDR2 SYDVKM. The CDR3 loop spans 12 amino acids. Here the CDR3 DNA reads TGTGCCAGCAGCATGGCTAACTATGGCTACACCTTC. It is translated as CASSMANYGYTF.

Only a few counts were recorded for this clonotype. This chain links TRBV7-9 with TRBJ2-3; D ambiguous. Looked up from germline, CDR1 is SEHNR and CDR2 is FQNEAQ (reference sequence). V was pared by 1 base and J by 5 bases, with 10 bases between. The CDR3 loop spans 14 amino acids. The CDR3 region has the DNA TGTGCCAGCAGCTTAGGATTACAGCGAGATACGCAGTATTTT. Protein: CASSLGLQRDTQYF.

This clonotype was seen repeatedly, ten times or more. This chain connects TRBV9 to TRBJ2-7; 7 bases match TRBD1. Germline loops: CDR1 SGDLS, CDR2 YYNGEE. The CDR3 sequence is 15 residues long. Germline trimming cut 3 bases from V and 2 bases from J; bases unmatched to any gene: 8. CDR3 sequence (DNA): TGTGCCAGCAGCGCGAGCCCTCAGGGGGCCTACGAGCAGTACTTC. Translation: CASSASPQGAYEQYF.

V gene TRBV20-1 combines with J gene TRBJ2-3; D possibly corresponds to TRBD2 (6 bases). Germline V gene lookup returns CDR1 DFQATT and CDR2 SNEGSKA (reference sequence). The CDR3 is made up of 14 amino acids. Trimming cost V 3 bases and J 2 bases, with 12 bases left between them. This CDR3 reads CSARSSSDTDTQYF. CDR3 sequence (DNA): TGCAGTGCTAGGTCGTCTAGCGACACAGATACGCAGTATTTT.

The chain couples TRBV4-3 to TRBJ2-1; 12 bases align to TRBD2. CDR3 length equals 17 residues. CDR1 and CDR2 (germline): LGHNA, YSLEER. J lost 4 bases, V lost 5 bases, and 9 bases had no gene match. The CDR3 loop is CASSTQILAGGYNEQFF. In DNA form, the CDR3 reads TGCGCCAGCAGCACCCAGATACTAGCGGGGGGATACAATGAGCAGTTCTTC.

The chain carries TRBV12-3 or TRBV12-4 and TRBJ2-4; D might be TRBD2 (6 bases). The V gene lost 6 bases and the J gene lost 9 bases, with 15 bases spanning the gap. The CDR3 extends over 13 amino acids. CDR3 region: CASSRTIGSIQYF. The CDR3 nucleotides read TGTGCCAGCAGCCGGACTATTGGATCCATTCAGTACTTC.

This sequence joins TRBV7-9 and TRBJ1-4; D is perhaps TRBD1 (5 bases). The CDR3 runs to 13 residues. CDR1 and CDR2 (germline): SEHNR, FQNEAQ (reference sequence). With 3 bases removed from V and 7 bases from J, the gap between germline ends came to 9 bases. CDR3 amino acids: CASSFGRVEKLFF. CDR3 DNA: TGTGCCAGCAGCTTCGGCAGGGTTGAAAAACTGTTTTTT.

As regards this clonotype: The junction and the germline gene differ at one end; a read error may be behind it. The CDR3 sequence: CSAREGPTNEKLFF. DNA for the CDR3: TGCAGTGCGAGAGAGGGGCCAACTAATGAAAAACTGTTTTTT. This chain links TRBV20-1 with TRBJ1-4; TRBD1 is a possible D gene (5 bases). The V gene's germline CDR1 is DFQATT and CDR2 SNEGSKA (reference sequence). The CDR3 extends over 14 amino acids.

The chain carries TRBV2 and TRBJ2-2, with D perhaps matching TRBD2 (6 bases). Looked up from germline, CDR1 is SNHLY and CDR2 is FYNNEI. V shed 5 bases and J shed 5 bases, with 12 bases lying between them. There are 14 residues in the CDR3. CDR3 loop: CASSMWRETGELFF. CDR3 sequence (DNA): TGTGCCAGCAGTATGTGGAGGGAAACCGGGGAGCTGTTTTTT.